A selection of T cell receptor beta chains follows, all from one sample in a study of blood T cell repertoires in COVID-19. Sequenced by immunoSEQ multiplex PCR; TCRdb stores in-frame clones only, minus some. The sample contains about 110,000 clones, approximately 90% of which appear only once. Sequenced: peripheral blood. The receptor source for this set is a young woman with acute or convalescent COVID-19. The CDR3 runs from the conserved cysteine through the conserved F or W. Each record gives: V gene, CDR3 length, J gene, CDR3 protein.

TRBV11-2	15	TRBJ1-3	CASSLGQVSGNTIYF
TRBV18	15	TRBJ1-2	CASSTRQGSGYGYTF
TRBV3-1/TRBV3-2	14	TRBJ1-6	CASSQTGARSPLHF
TRBV2	12	TRBJ2-7	CASSGWTNEQYF
TRBV5-6	15	TRBJ1-2	CASSLRDSGFYGYTF
TRBV24-1	15	TRBJ2-1	CATSDTVQGGHEQFF
TRBV28	11	TRBJ2-1	CASSFIDEQFF
TRBV5-4	12	TRBJ2-1	CASSFSGNEQFF
TRBV20-1	11	TRBJ1-1	CSVRLYTEAFF
TRBV4-3	15	TRBJ2-7	CASSQLAGISYEQYF
TRBV7-6	19	TRBJ2-3	CASSLILAGAGSSTDTQYF
TRBV6-5	15	TRBJ2-7	CASSYSLQVSYEQYF
TRBV9	15	TRBJ2-3	CASSVALAPTDTQYF
TRBV19	15	TRBJ2-7	CARRSLRRGLYEQYF
TRBV6-2/TRBV6-3	14	TRBJ1-2	CASSYSEGFYGYTF
TRBV5-1	14	TRBJ1-1	CASSLDRVGTEAFF
TRBV7-2	14	TRBJ1-1	CASRVAGAITEAFF
TRBV6-5	13	TRBJ1-5	CASSRRGEQPQHF
TRBV7-9	15	TRBJ1-3	CASRPGPRGGNTIYF
TRBV28	15	TRBJ1-4	CASRPGGRGNEKLFF
TRBV6-1	13	TRBJ1-5	CASSEWTAQPQHF
TRBV12-3/TRBV12-4	13	TRBJ1-5	CASSRQGGQPQHF
TRBV7-6	16	TRBJ2-3	CASSSGLAGVTDTQYF
TRBV28	15	TRBJ1-5	CASSLRLGANQPQHF
TRBV7-2	15	TRBJ1-2	CASSLGLGANYGYTF
TRBV24-1	13	TRBJ2-7	CATSGAADYEQYF
TRBV19	18	TRBJ2-3	CASSILWSSGNRTDTQYF
TRBV28	16	TRBJ2-7	CASSSYGQRSSYEQYF
TRBV27	15	TRBJ1-4	CASSPTTGGYRKLFF
TRBV7-8	16	TRBJ1-5	CASSLGGRRGSQPQHF
TRBV9	15	TRBJ2-5	CASSPQRGDQETQYF
TRBV3-1/TRBV3-2	14	TRBJ2-7	CASSPGLAGVEQYF
TRBV27	15	TRBJ2-2	CASSQDIVNTGELFF
TRBV4-3	15	TRBJ1-1	CASSQGFSGQGEAFF
TRBV7-9	16	TRBJ2-3	CASTTQAGGGADTQYF
TRBV10-2	14	TRBJ1-3	CASKDNQVGNTIYF
TRBV7-9	13	TRBJ2-1	CASSLQNYNEQFF